This T cell receptor beta chain came from a study of Ad26.COV2.S vaccination and SARS-CoV-2 variants (dated by TCRdb to the early 2020s). With respect to the entire study: Vaccine-arm donors were drawn from COV1001, a multicentre, randomized, double-blind, placebo-controlled phase I-IIa trial of Ad26.COV2.S in healthy adults. Ad26.COV2.S was given intramuscularly at 5x10^10 or 1x10^11 viral particles, as a single shot or as two shots 56 days apart. TCRbeta repertoire sequencing served as the tool for gauging how specific and how broad the SARS-CoV-2-reactive T cell receptors were following Ad26.COV2.S vaccination. The TCR-sequenced set comprised around 30 samples: roughly 19 Ad26.COV2.S vaccine recipients, 5 placebo recipients and 8 SARS-CoV-2 convalescent individuals. Trial participants were randomized into five groups of five, in which low-dose or high-dose Ad26.COV2.S was given once or twice, or placebo was given on both occasions. Throughout the experiments and outcome assessment, investigators stayed blinded to trial group allocation. The paper as a whole reports these results and caveats: Substantial breadth of spike-specific CD8+ and CD4+ T cell responses was reported after vaccination. It was noted by the authors that total T cell responses may have been underestimated by the TCR breadth and depth analyses. The study lacked the statistical power to compare responses across vaccine doses or regimens. Vaccine and placebo recipients had similar non-spike TCR breadth, a finding consistent with the vaccine containing only spike. Compared with placebo recipients, Ad26.COV2.S recipients showed higher spike-specific TCR breadth (P = 0.0014).

The immunoSEQ Assay was used to sequence TCRbeta CDR3 regions. After extraction, genomic DNA underwent amplification by bias-controlled multiplex PCR, followed by high-throughput sequencing. The authors' pipeline ran thus. To quantify the absolute abundance of every unique TCRbeta CDR3 region, sequences were collapsed and filtered. T cell fraction was estimated by normalizing TCRbeta template counts to usable DNA, which was measured by amplifying reference genes present in all nucleated cells. Repertoire TCRs were annotated as SARS-CoV-2-specific by exact matching of V gene, CDR3 amino acid sequence and J gene to a known reactive TCR set. The reference SARS-CoV-2 TCR set was obtained from MIRA and was filtered for enrichment in COVID-19-positive ImmuneCODE repertoires, whereby public or cross-reactive TCRs were removed. Using the MIRA antigens, annotated TCRs were further analysed by specific ORF or by position within an ORF. Breadth was defined as the number of annotated unique rearrangements divided by the total number of unique productive rearrangements, and depth was defined as the summed frequency of the annotated unique rearrangements. Two-sided Wilcoxon rank-sum tests were applied when comparing TCR breadth between groups. In its TCRdb copy, this immuneACCESS table keeps in-frame sequences only and misses some clones. Where compared with another copy, unresolved V genes explain less than half of these, and the others have no known cause. The DNA was the basis for D and trimming; V, J and clone size are from that table. The sample records about 420,000 clones, around 87% of which are singletons. The ten largest make up 3.5% to 4% of the sample.

For CDR1 and CDR2, the germline V gene lists ENHRY and SYGVKD. The CDR3 numbers 14 residues from cysteine through phenylalanine. The CDR3 DNA has 42 bases and is translated from base 1. V drops 2 bases and J drops 3 bases, leaving 7 bases in between. About this clone: What this receptor recognizes is not known. One base away there is no much larger clone; base qualities are not given.

This specimen's treatment or condition label, per the study, means: around 19 received Ad26.COV2.S at low or high dose, single or two shots; roughly five received placebo; per-sample allocation not given. For vaccine and placebo recipients, repertoires were sequenced using samples collected on day 63 after the first injection. Cohort 1b enrolled about two dozen adults aged 18-55 years at a single site in Boston, USA, between 29 July and 7 August 2020. Ad26.COV2.S was a replication-incompetent adenovirus type 26 vector expressing a prefusion-stabilized SARS-CoV-2 spike protein from the original Wuhan strain.

The specimen was peripheral blood, collected in a trial of Ad26.COV2.S vaccine versus placebo. The chain was built from TRBV10-3 and TRBJ1-4, with an unclear D gene assignment. This receptor was taken from a person aged 18-60 years who received the Ad26.COV2.S COVID-19 vaccine or a placebo. This receptor has the CDR3 CAISEGRSNEKLFF. The DNA sequence is as follows: TGTGCCATCAGTGAGGGCCGGTCTAATGAAAAACTGTTTTTT.